This T cell receptor beta chain originates from a study of technical replicates of blood from a few donors. This CDR3 is built from 17 residues. Losses at the gene ends were 2 bases for V and 0 bases for J; bases not matched to a gene: 8. Germline V CDR1 and CDR2: KGHSH, LQKENI. TCRdb keeps only in-frame clones here, not all; method: immunoSEQ multiplex PCR. The sample consists of 13,000 to 15,000 clones, approximately 86% of them appearing once. The TCR comes from a human donor in good health. The chain recombines TRBV18 with TRBJ1-1; 8 bases are shared with TRBD1. The sample consisted of PBMCs. The CDR3 nucleotides are TGTGCCAGCTCACCAAGGGGGCAGGGGGCCATGAACACTGAAGCTTTCTTT. Protein: CASSPRGQGAMNTEAFF.